This T cell receptor beta chain derives from a study of blood T cell repertoires in COVID-19. The wider study: Acute and convalescent COVID-19 specimens originated in the United States, Italy and Spain.

Trimming shortened V by 3 bases and J by 2 bases, and 7 bases separated the two germline ends. This CDR3 has 13 amino acids. CDR1 and CDR2 from the germline V gene are SGDLS and YYNGEE. Source study methods: Cell counts per sample came from amplifying reference gene primers. Sequencing was performed with immunoSEQ multiplex PCR; in TCRdb, only in-frame clones are kept and a portion is missing. V and J calls and clone size are copied from that table; D and trimming were computed from the DNA. Here the sample spans hundreds of thousands of clones, around 80% being singletons. This chain links TRBV9 with TRBJ2-3; D ambiguous. Sample: peripheral blood. The TCR sequence derives from a woman in her fifties or sixties with acute or convalescent COVID-19. CDR3 sequence (DNA): TGTGCCAGCAGCGGACTCCACACAGATACGCAGTATTTT. The encoded protein is CASSGLHTDTQYF.